These T cell receptor beta chains were read from a single sample in a study of shared clonotypes between healthy human individuals. The repertoire was sequenced with immunoSEQ multiplex PCR; TCRdb's copy has only in-frame clones and lacks some. The sample shows just over 2,000,000 clones, approximately 94% of them seen only once. The material sequenced was naive CD8+ T cells sorted from blood. All receptors come from a young man in good health. Each CDR3 is given with its conserved first and last residue. The order of the fields is D gene, clone size, J gene, V gene, CDR3 DNA, CDR3 protein. The D gene is left open where the match is weak. Only some rows state a clone size, as once, few, many or a class for expanded clones.

NA | NA | TRBJ2-2 | TRBV7-9 | TGTGCCAGCAGATCCCCGGACGGGGGTCAGAACACCGGGGAGCTGTTTTTT | CASRSPDGGQNTGELFF
TRBD1 | NA | TRBJ2-2 | TRBV19 | TGTGCCAGTAGCAACCCAGGGGGCTGGGACGGGGAGCTGTTTTTT | CASSNPGGWDGELFF
TRBD2 | NA | TRBJ2-3 | TRBV11-2 | TGTGCCAGTACGGGACTAGCGGGGGGGCACTGGATCGATACGCAGTATTTT | CASTGLAGGHWIDTQYF
TRBD1 | NA | TRBJ1-1 | TRBV4-1 | TGCGCCATGCTGGGTGGGACAGGGCCCAAGAACACTGAAGCTTTCTTT | CAMLGGTGPKNTEAFF
TRBD1 | NA | TRBJ1-6 | TRBV27 | TGTGCCAGCAGTTTACAGGGGGGTAATTCACCCCTCCACTTT | CASSLQGGNSPLHF
TRBD1 | NA | TRBJ1-2 | TRBV5-5 | TGTGCCAGCAGCTTGGAACGGTCGGGACAGGGATACTATGGCTACACCTTC | CASSLERSGQGYYGYTF
NA | once | TRBJ2-3 | TRBV10-3 | TGTGCCATCAGTGAACAAAGAGATACGCAGTATTTT | CAISEQRDTQYF
NA | NA | TRBJ2-1 | TRBV9 | TGTGCCAGCAGCGCCCCTTTGGGGGGCATCTACAATGAGCAGTTCTTC | CASSAPLGGIYNEQFF
TRBD1 | NA | TRBJ2-7 | TRBV9 | TGTGCCAGCAGCGCATGGGACAGCGACTTCTACGAGCAGTACTTC | CASSAWDSDFYEQYF
TRBD2 | once | TRBJ2-3 | TRBV11-2 | TGTGCCAGCAGCCCAATAGCGGGAGGAAGCACAGATACGCAGTATTTT | CASSPIAGGSTDTQYF
NA | NA | TRBJ1-1 | TRBV30 | TGTGCCTGGAGTGAGACGGGGACTGAAGCTTTCTTT | CAWSETGTEAFF
TRBD1 | NA | TRBJ1-6 | TRBV30 | TGTGCCTGGAGTCTGACAGGGGGGGCTTCACCCCTCCACTTT | CAWSLTGGASPLHF
NA | NA | TRBJ1-1 | TRBV11-2 | TGTGCCAGCAGCTTAGATCCTGGGGTTGAAGCTTTCTTT | CASSLDPGVEAFF
NA | once | TRBJ1-5 | TRBV21-1 | TGTGCCAGCAGCACAAAGACTGTTAGCAATCAGCCCCAGCATTTT | CASSTKTVSNQPQHF
NA | NA | TRBJ2-7 | TRBV5-1 | TGCGCCAGCAGGCTAGCCGATGCCTACGAGCAGTACTTC | CASRLADAYEQYF
NA | NA | TRBJ1-1 | TRBV9 | TGTGCCAGCAGCGTAGTGCGGGGGGCCAACACTGAAGCTTTCTTT | CASSVVRGANTEAFF
NA | NA | TRBJ2-4 | TRBV11-3 | TGTGCCAGCAGGGCCGTTCCTCCTAAAAACATTCAGTACTTC | CASRAVPPKNIQYF
NA | once | TRBJ2-7 | TRBV18 | TGTGCCAGCTCGTGGGGCGAGCAGTACTTC | CASSWGEQYF
NA | NA | TRBJ2-7 | TRBV19 | TGTGCCAGTAGTATAGAAGGGTCCACCTACGAGCAGTACTTC | CASSIEGSTYEQYF
TRBD1 | NA | TRBJ2-7 | TRBV7-2 | TGTGCCAGCAGCTCGCAACAGGGGGGTCCCTACGAGCAGTACTTC | CASSSQQGGPYEQYF
NA | few | TRBJ1-6 | TRBV5-4 | TGTGCCAGCAGCTTTTGGTCTTCGGGTTCACCCCTCCACTTT | CASSFWSSGSPLHF
NA | once | TRBJ1-4 | TRBV28 | TGTGCCAGCAGCCCCGGACAGAGGGGGGAAAAACTGTTTTTT | CASSPGQRGEKLFF
NA | once | TRBJ2-3 | TRBV9 | TGTGCCAGCAGCGTCGATACCGGGACTTACACAGATACGCAGTATTTT | CASSVDTGTYTDTQYF
NA | once | TRBJ2-3 | TRBV27 | TGTGCCAGCAGTTTAGGGGGGACGGCAGATACGCAGTATTTT | CASSLGGTADTQYF
TRBD1 | NA | TRBJ2-3 | TRBV19 | TGTGCCAGTAGTATTGATCGGGACAGCTACCCAGATACGCAGTATTTT | CASSIDRDSYPDTQYF
NA | NA | TRBJ1-2 | TRBV25-1 | TGTGCCAGCAGTGAGACTACCTCGGAGGGCTACACCTTC | CASSETTSEGYTF
NA | NA | TRBJ2-7 | TRBV4-1 | TGCGCCAGCAGCCAAAAGAGTACTGTGACTACTTACTACGAGCAGTACTTC | CASSQKSTVTTYYEQYF
NA | NA | TRBJ2-4 | TRBV6-5 | TGTGCCAGCAGTTATGACGGGGATCACATTCAGTACTTC | CASSYDGDHIQYF
NA | NA | TRBJ2-1 | TRBV7-9 | TGTGCCAGCAGCTCACCTGGGTTTTGGGGCGGTGAGCAGTTCTTC | CASSSPGFWGGEQFF
TRBD2 | NA | TRBJ2-1 | TRBV10-2 | TGCGCCAGCACCGATAGCGGGAGCGCGTTCTTC | CASTDSGSAFF
TRBD2 | NA | TRBJ2-5 | TRBV7-8 | TGTGCCAGCAGCGACTTATTAGCGGGGCAAGAGACCCAGTACTTC | CASSDLLAGQETQYF
NA | NA | TRBJ2-4 | TRBV6-5 | TGTGCCAGCAGTTACGAGGGGGGGATTGACATTCAGTACTTC | CASSYEGGIDIQYF
TRBD2 | NA | TRBJ2-7 | TRBV18 | TGTGCCAGCTCCCGGGGGGCCTACGAGCAGTACTTC | CASSRGAYEQYF
NA | NA | TRBJ2-7 | TRBV7-2 | TGTGCCAGCAGCTTATTCCGGGACGCTACCTACGAGCAGTACTTC | CASSLFRDATYEQYF
NA | few | TRBJ1-6 | TRBV27 | TGTGCCAGCAGTCTTCAAGCTAATTCACCCCTCCACTTT | CASSLQANSPLHF
TRBD2 | NA | TRBJ2-7 | TRBV2 | TGTGCCAGCGGGGCTAGCGGTTCCTACGAGCAGTACTTC | CASGASGSYEQYF
NA | NA | TRBJ2-1 | TRBV6-6 | TGTGCCAGCGGAACTAGCTCCAATGAGCAGTTCTTC | CASGTSSNEQFF
NA | once | TRBJ2-5 | TRBV4-1 | TGCGCCAGCAGCCAAGACAGGGTCCAAGAGACCCAGTACTTC | CASSQDRVQETQYF
NA | NA | TRBJ2-1 | TRBV10-1 | TGCGCCAGCAGTGAGGGTCAGGGACTGGCCTACAATGAGCAGTTCTTC | CASSEGQGLAYNEQFF
NA | NA | TRBJ2-7 | TRBV11-2 | TGTGCCAGCAGCGAGACAAACGGTTACGAGCAGTACTTC | CASSETNGYEQYF